What follows is one TCR beta chain and its context. Its target is not known. The sample comes from a study of shared clonotypes between healthy human individuals. General observations from the study: An effect of sequencing depth on clonotype sharing among donors was expected.

V lost 3 bases to trimming and J lost 0 bases, with 15 bases between them. The CDR3 has 17 residues. The V gene's germline CDR1 is MNHEY and CDR2 SMNVEV (reference sequence). The test was conducted at deep level. The sequencing of unsorted PBMC DNA took place on ten immunoSEQ deep assay plates. Profiled with immunoSEQ multiplex PCR; TCRdb holds only in-frame clones, not every one. The data show more than 400,000 clones, with roughly 80% seen just once and roughly 12% held by the top ten. This TCR came from a woman aged 40 to 50 in good health. Some clones in this sample may be carry-over from other donors' samples. Sequencing was carried out using PBMCs. The rearrangement links TRBV27 to TRBJ1-5; tentative D call: TRBD1 (5 bases). The CDR3 coding sequence is TGTGCCAGCAGTTTTGCAGGGTCCGGATCTAGCAATCAGCCCCAGCATTTT. Protein: CASSFAGSGSSNQPQHF.